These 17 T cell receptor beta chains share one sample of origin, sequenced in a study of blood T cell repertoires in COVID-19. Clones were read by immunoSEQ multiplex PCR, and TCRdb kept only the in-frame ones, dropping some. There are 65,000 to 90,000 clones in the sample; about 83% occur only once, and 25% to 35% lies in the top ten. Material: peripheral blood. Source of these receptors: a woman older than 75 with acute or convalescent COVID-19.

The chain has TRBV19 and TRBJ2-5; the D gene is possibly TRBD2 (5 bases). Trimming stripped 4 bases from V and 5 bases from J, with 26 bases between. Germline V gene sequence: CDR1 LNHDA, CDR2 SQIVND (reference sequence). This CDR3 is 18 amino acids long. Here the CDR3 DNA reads TGTGCCAGTAGTACTAAAGTGGAGGACTGGGCTCGGTGGGAGACCCAGTACTTC. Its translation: CASSTKVEDWARWETQYF.

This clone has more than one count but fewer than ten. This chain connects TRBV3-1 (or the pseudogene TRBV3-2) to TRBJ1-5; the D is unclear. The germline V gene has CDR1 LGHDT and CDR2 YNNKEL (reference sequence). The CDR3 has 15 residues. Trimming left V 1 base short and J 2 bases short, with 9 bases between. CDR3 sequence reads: CASSQGSQGNQPQHF. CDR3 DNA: TGTGCCAGCAGCCAAGGCAGCCAGGGCAATCAGCCCCAGCATTTT.

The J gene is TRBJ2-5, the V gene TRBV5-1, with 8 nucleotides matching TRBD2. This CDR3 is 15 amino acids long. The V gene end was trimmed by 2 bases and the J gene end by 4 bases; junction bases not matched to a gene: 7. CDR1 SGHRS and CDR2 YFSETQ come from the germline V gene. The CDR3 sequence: CASSFGAGVRETQYF. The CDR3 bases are TGCGCCAGCAGCTTCGGAGCGGGAGTTCGAGAGACCCAGTACTTC.

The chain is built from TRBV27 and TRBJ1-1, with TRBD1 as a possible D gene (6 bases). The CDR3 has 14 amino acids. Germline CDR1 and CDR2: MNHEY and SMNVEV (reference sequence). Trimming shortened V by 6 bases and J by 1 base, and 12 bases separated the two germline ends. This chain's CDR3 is CASRLQGSNTEAFF. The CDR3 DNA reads TGTGCCAGCAGGTTACAGGGTTCGAACACTGAAGCTTTCTTT.

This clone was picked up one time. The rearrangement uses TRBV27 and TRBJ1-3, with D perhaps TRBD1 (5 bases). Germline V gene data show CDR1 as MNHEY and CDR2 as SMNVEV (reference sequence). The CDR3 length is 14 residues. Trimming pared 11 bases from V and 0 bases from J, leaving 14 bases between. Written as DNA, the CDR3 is TGTGCCCCCCCCAGGGTTACCTCTGGAAACACCATATATTTT. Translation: CAPPRVTSGNTIYF.

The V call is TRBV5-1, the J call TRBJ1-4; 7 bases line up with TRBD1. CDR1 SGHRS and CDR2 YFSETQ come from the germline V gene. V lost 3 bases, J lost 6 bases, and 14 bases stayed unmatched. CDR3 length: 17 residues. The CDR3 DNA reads TGCGCCAGCAGCTATGGGAACACCGGGACAGATTATGAAAAACTGTTTTTT. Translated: CASSYGNTGTDYEKLFF.

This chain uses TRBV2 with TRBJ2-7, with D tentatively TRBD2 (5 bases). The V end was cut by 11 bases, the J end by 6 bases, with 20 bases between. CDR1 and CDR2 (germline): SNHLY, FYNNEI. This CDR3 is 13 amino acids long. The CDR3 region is CAGRLQSTGEQYF. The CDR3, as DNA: TGTGCCGGCCGACTACAGTCGACCGGCGAGCAGTACTTC.

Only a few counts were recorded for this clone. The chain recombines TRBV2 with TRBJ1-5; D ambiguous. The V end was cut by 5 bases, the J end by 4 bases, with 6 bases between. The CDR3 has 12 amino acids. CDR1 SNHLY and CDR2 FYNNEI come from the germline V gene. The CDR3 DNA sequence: TGTGCCAGCAGTCTCAGGAATCAGCCCCAGCATTTT. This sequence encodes CASSLRNQPQHF.

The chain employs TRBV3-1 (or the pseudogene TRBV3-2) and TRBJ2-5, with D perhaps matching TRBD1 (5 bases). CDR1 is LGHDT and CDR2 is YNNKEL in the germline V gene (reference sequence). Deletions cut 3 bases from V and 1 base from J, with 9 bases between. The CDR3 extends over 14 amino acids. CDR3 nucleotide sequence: TGTGCCAGCAGCCAGGGGCGGACCCAAGAGACCCAGTACTTC. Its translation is CASSQGRTQETQYF.

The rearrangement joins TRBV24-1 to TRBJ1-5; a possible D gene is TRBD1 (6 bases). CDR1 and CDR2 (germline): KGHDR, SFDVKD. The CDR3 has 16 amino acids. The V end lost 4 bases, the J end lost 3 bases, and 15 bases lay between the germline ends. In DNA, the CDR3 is TGTGCCACCAGTGAGAAGGGCAGGGGTCTCAATCAGCCCCAGCATTTT. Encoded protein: CATSEKGRGLNQPQHF.

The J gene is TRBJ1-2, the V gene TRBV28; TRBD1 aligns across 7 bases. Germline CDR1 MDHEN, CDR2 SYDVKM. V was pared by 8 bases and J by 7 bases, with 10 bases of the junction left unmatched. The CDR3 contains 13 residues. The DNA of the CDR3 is TGTGCCAGCTTAAACAGGGACAGCGGTGGCTACACCTTC. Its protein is CASLNRDSGGYTF.

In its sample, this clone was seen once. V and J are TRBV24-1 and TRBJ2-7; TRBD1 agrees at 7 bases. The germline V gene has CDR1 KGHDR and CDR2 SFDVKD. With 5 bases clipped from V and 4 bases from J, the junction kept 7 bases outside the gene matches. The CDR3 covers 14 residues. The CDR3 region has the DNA TGTGCCACCAGTGGGGGGACAGAGCCATACGAGCAGTACTTC. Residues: CATSGGTEPYEQYF.

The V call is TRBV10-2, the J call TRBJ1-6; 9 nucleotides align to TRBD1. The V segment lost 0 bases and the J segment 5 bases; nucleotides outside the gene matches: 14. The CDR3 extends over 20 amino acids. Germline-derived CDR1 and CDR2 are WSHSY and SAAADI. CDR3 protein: CASSESKDRGRVLDNSPLHF. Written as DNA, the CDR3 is TGCGCCAGCAGTGAGTCGAAGGACAGGGGTAGAGTTTTGGATAATTCACCCCTCCACTTT.

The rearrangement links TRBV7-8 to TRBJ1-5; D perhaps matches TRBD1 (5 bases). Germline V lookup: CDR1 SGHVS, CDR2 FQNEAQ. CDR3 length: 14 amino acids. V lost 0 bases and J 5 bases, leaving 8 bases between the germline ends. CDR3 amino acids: CASSLAGGYQPQHF. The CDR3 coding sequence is TGTGCCAGCAGCTTAGCGGGGGGATATCAGCCCCAGCATTTT.

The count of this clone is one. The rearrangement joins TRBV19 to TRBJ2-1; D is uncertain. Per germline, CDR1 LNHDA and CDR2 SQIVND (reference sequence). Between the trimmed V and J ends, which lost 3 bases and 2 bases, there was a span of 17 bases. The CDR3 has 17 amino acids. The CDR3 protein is CASSISGSTGPYNEQFF. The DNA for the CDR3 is TGTGCCAGTAGTATTTCGGGTAGCACTGGCCCCTACAATGAGCAGTTCTTC.

CDR3 protein: CASSASGNTEAFF. DNA of the CDR3: TGTGCCAGCAGTGCATCGGGGAACACTGAAGCTTTCTTT. J is TRBJ1-1 and V is TRBV2; D is ambiguous. The ends were cut back, 4 bases at V and 1 base at J, with 7 bases in the middle. Germline CDR1 and CDR2: SNHLY and FYNNEI. The CDR3 is 13 amino acids.

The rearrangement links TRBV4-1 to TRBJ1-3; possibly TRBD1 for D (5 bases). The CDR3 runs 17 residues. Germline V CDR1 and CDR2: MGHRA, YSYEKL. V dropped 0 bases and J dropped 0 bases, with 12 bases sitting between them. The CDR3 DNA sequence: TGCGCCAGCAGCCAAGATCCGGGACTGAGCTCTGGAAACACCATATATTTT. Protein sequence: CASSQDPGLSSGNTIYF.